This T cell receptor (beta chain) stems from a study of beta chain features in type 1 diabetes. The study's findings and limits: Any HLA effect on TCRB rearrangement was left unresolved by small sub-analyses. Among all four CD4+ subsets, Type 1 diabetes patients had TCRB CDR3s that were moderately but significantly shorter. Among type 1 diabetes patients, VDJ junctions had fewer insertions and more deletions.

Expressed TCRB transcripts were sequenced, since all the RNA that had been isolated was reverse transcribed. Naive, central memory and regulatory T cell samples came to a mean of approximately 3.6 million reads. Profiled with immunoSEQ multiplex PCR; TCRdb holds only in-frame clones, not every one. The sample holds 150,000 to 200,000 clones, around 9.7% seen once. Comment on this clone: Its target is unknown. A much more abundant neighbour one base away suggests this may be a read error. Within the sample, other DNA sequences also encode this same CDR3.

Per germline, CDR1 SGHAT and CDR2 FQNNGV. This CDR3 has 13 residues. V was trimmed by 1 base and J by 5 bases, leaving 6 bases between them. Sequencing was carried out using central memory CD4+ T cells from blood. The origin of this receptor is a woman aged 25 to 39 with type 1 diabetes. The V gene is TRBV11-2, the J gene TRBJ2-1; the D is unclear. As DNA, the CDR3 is TGTGCCAGCAGCTTAGGACAAAACAATGAGCAGTTCTTC. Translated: CASSLGQNNEQFF.